This TCR beta chain was recorded in a study of cytomegalovirus exposure and HLA in healthy donors. Overall study context: Previous work identified roughly 120 million unique TCR beta sequences from 150 million to 200 million T cells.

Trimming stripped 5 bases from V and 6 bases from J, with 11 bases between. The germline V gene has CDR1 LNHDA and CDR2 SQIVND (reference sequence). The CDR3 contains 13 residues. 13 Jbeta primers and 60 Vbeta primers were used for the PCR. Repertoires were generated with immunoSEQ multiplex PCR, while TCRdb's copy carries only in-frame clones and drops some. This sample has about 140,000 clones, with more than 70% found just once. With respect to this clone: Its specificity is not known.

Study-wide points: Later on, an analysis tied about 17,000 TCR beta sequences to HLA alleles at 0.05 false discovery rate. Overall, around 150 TCR beta chains were annotated as cytomegalovirus-associated. Earlier analysis looked at TCR beta V segments, and most were productive about 87% or about 30% of the time.

The sequenced sample consisted of PBMCs. The receptor comes from a man aged 18 to 29 in good health and CMV-seropositive. V usage is TRBV19 and J usage is TRBJ2-1; D might be TRBD2 (6 bases). This chain's CDR3 is CASSLGTANEQFF. Here the CDR3 DNA reads TGTGCCAGTAGTCTAGGGACTGCCAATGAGCAGTTCTTC. Filled out from reference TRBV19 and TRBJ2-1, the complete variable domain reads DGGITQSPKYLFRKEGQNVTLSCEQNLNHDAMYWYRQDPGQGLRLIYYSQIVNDFQKGDIAEGYSVSREKKESFPLTVTSAQKNPTAFYLCASSLGTANEQFFGPGTRLTVL.